This is a list of T cell receptor beta chains from one sample in a study of OX40 agonist ivuxolimab in advanced cancers. Clones were sequenced by immunoSEQ multiplex PCR, and TCRdb holds only the in-frame ones, with some missing. The sample has 45,000 to 50,000 clones; approximately 91% are singletons. The sample in question was CD4+ or CD8+ T cells sorted from blood, obtained in a trial of the OX40 agonist ivuxolimab. Receptors were obtained from an adult with an advanced solid tumor such as melanoma, head and neck, liver or kidney cancer. Each CDR3 is given with its conserved first and last residue. The D gene is left open where the match is weak. Size values are once, few and many counts, or a class for expanded clones, and some rows have none.

D gene: TRBD1
J gene: TRBJ1-2
V gene: TRBV25-1
clone size: NA
CDR3 protein: CASSGPGTGSSYTF
CDR3 DNA: TGTGCCAGCAGTGGACCCGGGACAGGGAGCAGCTACACCTTC

D gene: TRBD1
J gene: TRBJ2-7
V gene: TRBV18
clone size: NA
CDR3 protein: CASSLPPTGLYEQYF
CDR3 DNA: TGTGCCAGCTCACTCCCCCCGACAGGGCTCTACGAGCAGTACTTC

D gene: NA
J gene: TRBJ2-2
V gene: TRBV4-2
clone size: NA
CDR3 protein: CASSPRTMNTGELFF
CDR3 DNA: TGTGCCAGCAGCCCCCGGACAATGAACACCGGGGAGCTGTTTTTT

D gene: TRBD1
J gene: TRBJ2-7
V gene: TRBV30
clone size: NA
CDR3 protein: CAWGQGSGEQYF
CDR3 DNA: TGTGCCTGGGGACAGGGGAGTGGCGAGCAGTACTTC

D gene: TRBD1
J gene: TRBJ1-1
V gene: TRBV6-6
clone size: once
CDR3 protein: CASSMTGGNTEAFF
CDR3 DNA: TGTGCCAGCAGTATGACAGGGGGGAACACTGAAGCTTTCTTT

D gene: NA
J gene: TRBJ1-5
V gene: TRBV28
clone size: NA
CDR3 protein: CATWDAYQPQHF
CDR3 DNA: TGTGCCACCTGGGACGCCTATCAGCCCCAGCATTTT

D gene: NA
J gene: TRBJ1-1
V gene: TRBV5-1
clone size: NA
CDR3 protein: CASSLAPMNTEAFF
CDR3 DNA: TGCGCCAGCAGCTTGGCGCCGATGAACACTGAAGCTTTCTTT

D gene: TRBD2
J gene: TRBJ2-7
V gene: TRBV9
clone size: NA
CDR3 protein: CASSVALAGVRDYDEQYF
CDR3 DNA: TGTGCCAGCAGCGTAGCTTTAGCGGGAGTACGGGATTATGACGAGCAGTACTTC

D gene: NA
J gene: TRBJ2-2
V gene: TRBV7-3
clone size: once
CDR3 protein: CASSPRLGTGELFF
CDR3 DNA: TGTGCCAGCAGCCCCCGACTAGGGACCGGGGAGCTGTTTTTT

D gene: NA
J gene: TRBJ2-5
V gene: TRBV5-1
clone size: NA
CDR3 protein: CASSAGTVQETQYF
CDR3 DNA: TGCGCCAGCAGCGCCGGGACGGTCCAAGAGACCCAGTACTTC

D gene: TRBD1
J gene: TRBJ1-3
V gene: TRBV5-3
clone size: NA
CDR3 protein: CARSLGQGPLVSGYTIYF
CDR3 DNA: TGTGCCAGAAGCCTAGGACAGGGGCCCCTCGTTTCTGGATACACCATATATTTT

D gene: NA
J gene: TRBJ2-7
V gene: TRBV6-5
clone size: NA
CDR3 protein: CASSETGNSYEQYF
CDR3 DNA: TGTGCCAGCAGTGAAACAGGGAACTCCTACGAGCAGTACTTC

D gene: NA
J gene: TRBJ1-1
V gene: TRBV27
clone size: NA
CDR3 protein: CASSSYRLRDGVGAFF
CDR3 DNA: TGTGCCAGCAGTTCCTACCGCCTCCGGGACGGGGTTGGTGCTTTCTTT